A selection of T cell receptor beta chains follows, all from one sample in a study of cytomegalovirus exposure and HLA in healthy donors. The table came from immunoSEQ multiplex PCR; TCRdb's copy has only in-frame clones and leaves some out. Of about 160,000 clones in the sample, approximately 77% were seen once. Sequencing input: PBMCs. All receptors come from a female donor in good health and CMV-seronegative. The CDR3 runs from the conserved cysteine through the conserved F or W. Each record gives: J gene, D gene, V gene, clone size, CDR3 protein, CDR3 DNA. D genes are given only for firm matches. Where a row states a size, it is once, few, many or the class of an expanded clone; other rows omit it.

TRBJ1-5,TRBD1,TRBV10-3,few,CAISPGQGGNQPQHF,TGTGCCATCAGCCCGGGACAGGGGGGTAATCAGCCCCAGCATTTT
TRBJ1-4,TRBD1,TRBV7-9,-,CASSSPQGAPGKLFF,TGTGCCAGCAGCTCGCCACAGGGGGCGCCGGGAAAACTGTTTTTT
TRBJ2-7,TRBD2,TRBV9,-,CASSPETSGTYEQYF,TGTGCCAGCAGCCCTGAGACTAGCGGCACCTACGAGCAGTACTTC
TRBJ2-5,TRBD2,TRBV5-5,-,CASSSRTSVQETQYF,TGTGCCAGCAGCTCAAGGACTAGCGTACAAGAGACCCAGTACTTC
TRBJ2-5,-,TRBV29-1,-,CSGGGQETQYF,TGCAGCGGAGGGGGTCAAGAGACCCAGTACTTC
TRBJ1-1,TRBD1,TRBV7-9,-,CASSHRGSGTEAFF,TGTGCCAGCAGCCACAGGGGTTCGGGCACTGAAGCTTTCTTT
TRBJ1-4,TRBD1,TRBV5-1,once,CASRPDRGSEKLFF,TGCGCCAGCCGACCGGACAGGGGGTCTGAAAAACTGTTTTTT
TRBJ1-5,-,TRBV6-1,-,CASSEGGQWGNQPQHF,TGTGCCAGCAGTGAAGGGGGGCAGTGGGGCAATCAGCCCCAGCATTTT
TRBJ1-3,-,TRBV5-5,few,CASSLGTGNTIYF,TGTGCCAGCAGCTTGGGCACAGGAAACACCATATATTTT
TRBJ1-5,-,TRBV4-1,-,CASSQAVGDQPQHF,TGCGCCAGCAGCCAAGCGGTAGGGGATCAGCCCCAGCATTTT
TRBJ1-2,-,TRBV4-3,-,CASSQDYDSPARGYTF,TGCGCCAGCAGCCAAGATTACGACAGCCCCGCGAGAGGCTACACCTTC
TRBJ1-1,-,TRBV5-1,-,CASSSGQLNTEAFF,TGCGCCAGCAGCTCAGGACAGCTGAACACTGAAGCTTTCTTT
TRBJ1-1,-,TRBV7-8,-,CASSPIQGSMNTEAFF,TGTGCCAGCAGCCCAATTCAGGGATCTATGAACACTGAAGCTTTCTTT
TRBJ2-7,-,TRBV28,-,CASSPGHRIPTGQYF,TGTGCCAGCAGCCCGGGACACAGGATCCCCACGGGGCAGTACTTC
TRBJ2-5,-,TRBV28,-,CASSFGKGGKETQYF,TGTGCCAGCAGTTTTGGGAAAGGAGGGAAAGAGACCCAGTACTTC
TRBJ2-7,-,TRBV7-2,-,CASSLEAASGEQYF,TGTGCCAGCAGCTTAGAGGCGGCTTCGGGCGAGCAGTACTTC
TRBJ1-1,-,TRBV4-1,-,CASSQDSRLNTEAFF,TGCGCCAGCAGCCAAGATAGCCGGTTGAACACTGAAGCTTTCTTT
TRBJ2-7,TRBD1,TRBV10-3,few,CAISPGTGGAYEQYF,TGTGCCATCAGTCCCGGGACAGGGGGAGCCTACGAGCAGTACTTC
TRBJ1-1,-,TRBV30,-,CAWRGVYTEAFF,TGTGCCTGGAGAGGGGTATACACTGAAGCTTTCTTT
TRBJ2-3,-,TRBV29-1,few,CSVGPRVQSDTQYF,TGCAGCGTTGGGCCCAGGGTCCAAAGCGATACGCAGTATTTT
TRBJ1-1,TRBD1,TRBV15,-,CATSRSRQGVGEAFF,TGTGCCACCAGCAGGAGCAGGCAGGGGGTGGGTGAAGCTTTCTTT
TRBJ2-2,-,TRBV9,-,CASSRGTGELFF,TGTGCCAGCAGCCGGGGCACCGGGGAGCTGTTTTTT
TRBJ1-2,-,TRBV28,few,CASSPRRGGYTF,TGTGCCAGCAGTCCCCGACGAGGTGGCTACACCTTC
TRBJ2-5,-,TRBV15,-,CATSRGPGFQETQYF,TGTGCCACCAGCAGAGGACCGGGGTTCCAGGAGACCCAGTACTTC
TRBJ2-2,-,TRBV11-3,-,CASSLFGRGTGELFF,TGTGCCAGCAGCTTATTCGGCAGGGGTACCGGGGAGCTGTTTTTT
TRBJ2-7,TRBD1,TRBV7-2,-,CASSFAGTGLSYEQYF,TGTGCCAGCAGCTTCGCCGGGACAGGGCTCTCCTACGAGCAGTACTTC
TRBJ2-2,TRBD2,TRBV19,few,CASSSSGGHTGELFF,TGTGCCAGTAGTAGTAGCGGGGGGCACACCGGGGAGCTGTTTTTT
TRBJ2-5,-,TRBV27,once,CASSPQPDGEETQYF,TGTGCCAGCAGTCCTCAACCCGACGGGGAAGAGACCCAGTACTTC
TRBJ2-7,TRBD2,TRBV4-3,-,CASSNSRLAGGLAYEQYF,TGCGCCAGCAGCAACTCCCGGCTAGCGGGAGGCTTAGCCTACGAGCAGTACTTC
TRBJ2-5,TRBD2,TRBV7-2,-,CASSTLALAVETQYF,TGTGCCAGCAGCACACTGGCGCTAGCGGTAGAGACCCAGTACTTC
TRBJ1-2,-,TRBV30,-,CAWKQSLSYGYTF,TGTGCCTGGAAACAGTCTCTTTCCTATGGCTACACCTTC
TRBJ1-1,TRBD1,TRBV18,-,CASSLDRVPTEAFF,TGTGCCAGCTCCCTGGACAGGGTGCCCACTGAAGCTTTCTTT
TRBJ1-1,-,TRBV5-5,-,CASSLGGGGNTEAFF,TGTGCCAGCAGCTTGGGGGGAGGGGGGAACACTGAAGCTTTCTTT